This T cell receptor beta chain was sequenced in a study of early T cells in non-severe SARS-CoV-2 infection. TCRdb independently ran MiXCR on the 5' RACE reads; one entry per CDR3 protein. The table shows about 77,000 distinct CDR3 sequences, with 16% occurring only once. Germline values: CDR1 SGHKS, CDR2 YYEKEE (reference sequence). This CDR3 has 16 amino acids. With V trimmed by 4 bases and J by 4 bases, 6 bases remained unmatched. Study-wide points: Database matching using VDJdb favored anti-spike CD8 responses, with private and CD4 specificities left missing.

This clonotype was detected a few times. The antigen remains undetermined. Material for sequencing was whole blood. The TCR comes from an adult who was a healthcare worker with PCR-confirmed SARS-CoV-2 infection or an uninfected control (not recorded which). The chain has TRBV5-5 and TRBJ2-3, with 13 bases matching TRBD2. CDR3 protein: CASSAGLAGVADTQYF. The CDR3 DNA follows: TGTGCCAGCAGCGCCGGACTAGCGGGAGTCGCAGATACGCAGTATTTT.